The 8 T cell receptor beta chains listed next were all sequenced from one sample in a study of T cell repertoires in aging, cancer and after chemotherapy (dated by TCRdb to between 2017 and 2020). Sequencer: Illumina MiSeq. Multiplex touch-down PCR with a mixed TRB-A/B primer pool was used to amplify rearranged TRB sequences covering the V, D and J segments. The public reads were run again by TCRdb, first through fastp at Q25 and then through MiXCR, and only productive beta chains were kept. Each CDR3 protein gets just one entry, which takes the most common genes and DNA from the rows behind it. For this sample there are roughly 6,200 distinct CDR3 sequences; 27% appear just once. Of the sample, roughly 3.6% falls within the top ten clones. TCR beta rearrangements were amplified from genomic DNA extracted from peripheral blood rather than from sorted cells or RNA. The sequenced sample was blood. These receptors all stem from a human donor in good health.

Within the sample, this clonotype is medium-sized. This chain uses TRBV7-6 with TRBJ2-1; 7 bases map to TRBD1. There are 18 residues in the CDR3. Trimming removed 2 bases from V and 3 bases from J; junction bases left unmatched: 13. Germline-derived CDR1 and CDR2 are SGHVS and FNYEAQ. As DNA, the CDR3 is TGTGCCAGCAGCTTATCGACAGGGAGAATCGGCCTCTACAATGAGCAGTTCTTC. Amino acid sequence: CASSLSTGRIGLYNEQFF.

The CDR3 sequence is CASSSPGTDTQYF. In nucleotides, the CDR3 is TGTGCCAGCAGTTCTCCAGGCACAGATACGCAGTATTTT. This chain uses TRBV12-3 or TRBV12-4 with TRBJ2-3; D not resolved. V shed 4 bases and J shed 1 base, with 6 bases lying between them. This CDR3 is 13 amino acids long.

CDR3 region: CASRDLAGAAGELFF. The CDR3 DNA is TGTGCCAGCAGAGATCTAGCGGGAGCGGCCGGGGAGCTGTTTTTT. The chain combines TRBV6-2 or TRBV6-3 with TRBJ2-2, with 10 positions matching TRBD2. This CDR3 contains 15 residues. CDR1 is MNHEY and CDR2 is SVGEGT in the germline V gene. V shed 6 bases and J 6 bases; nucleotides not matched to a gene: 7.

The chain employs TRBV7-9 and TRBJ2-7; TRBD2 matches 16 bases. The ends lost 4 bases at V and 4 bases at J; junction bases unmatched: 7. Germline V gene data show CDR1 as SEHNR and CDR2 as FQNEAQ (reference sequence). The length of the CDR3 is 17 residues. The CDR3 DNA is TGTGCCAGCAGCTCTGGGACTAGCGGGAGGGTATTTTACGAGCAGTACTTC. Its translation: CASSSGTSGRVFYEQYF.

This clonotype is categorized as medium-sized. V usage is TRBV27 and J usage is TRBJ2-3, with 9 bases identical to TRBD2. CDR1 is MNHEY, CDR2 SMNVEV, per germline (reference sequence). After removal of 0 bases from V and 2 bases from J, the junction contained 3 bases not matched to a gene. There are 16 residues in the CDR3. DNA for the CDR3: TGTGCCAGCAGTTTATCTGGCGGGAGGGCCACAGATACGCAGTATTTT. Amino acids: CASSLSGGRATDTQYF.

This clonotype rates as medium-sized (0.01 to 0.1%). The chain couples TRBV5-4 to TRBJ1-1; the D is unclear. The CDR3 length is 11 residues. The germline CDR1 and CDR2 sequences are SGHNT and YYREEE (reference sequence). The V end was cut by 6 bases, the J end by 6 bases, with 9 bases between. The CDR3 DNA reads TGTGCCAGCAATAGGCTACCTGAAGCTTTCTTT. Residues: CASNRLPEAFF.

This clonotype counts as medium-sized. This chain joins TRBV6-5 and TRBJ2-7; perhaps D is TRBD1 or TRBD2 (5 bases each). This CDR3 contains 16 residues. CDR1 is MNHEY, CDR2 SVGAGI, per germline. Trimming took off 5 bases at V and 4 bases at J, with 21 bases between the two ends. DNA for the CDR3: TGTGCCAGCAGTCCGGCCGGGACGGAATTATCGTACGAGCAGTACGTC. Its protein product is CASSPAGTELSYEQYV.

This clonotype was picked up one time. This chain uses TRBV6-4 with TRBJ2-3; 7 nucleotides agree with TRBD2. Per germline, CDR1 MRHNA and CDR2 SNTAGT. The CDR3 extends over 16 amino acids. With V trimmed by 0 bases and J by 1 base, 4 bases remained unmatched. The CDR3 is CASSDSVGGGTDTQYF. The CDR3 DNA follows: TGTGCCAGCAGTGACTCTGTTGGGGGGGGCACAGATACGCAGTATTTT.